This TCR beta chain was observed in a study of CD8+CD57+ T cells in acquired aplastic anemia. Across the whole study: On average, sorted CD4+ and CD8+ cells gave 3 to 3.5 ug of DNA. Study-level findings and limits: Significance was not reached for CD8+ Simpson's diversity between patients and controls.

Genomic DNA was employed as the template in profiling TCR beta VDJ and CDR3. From the reads, TCRdb called clonotypes with MiXCR, one entry per CDR3 protein. The sample has 300,000 or so distinct CDR3 sequences; 50% to 70% are singletons. As concerns this clonotype: Its antigen is not known.

The V gene end was trimmed by 8 bases and the J gene end by 6 bases; junction bases not matched to a gene: 10. This CDR3 contains 13 residues. This sequence originates from a human donor with severe aplastic anemia or a healthy control (not recorded which). Sample: sorted CD4+, CD8+, or CD8+CD57+ T cells (not recorded which) from PBMCs. The chain employs TRBV12-3 or TRBV12-4 and TRBJ2-7, with TRBD1 matching 7 bases. CDR3 nucleotides: TGTGCCAGCCCTCGGACAGGACTTGGCGAGCAGTACTTC. Its translation: CASPRTGLGEQYF.